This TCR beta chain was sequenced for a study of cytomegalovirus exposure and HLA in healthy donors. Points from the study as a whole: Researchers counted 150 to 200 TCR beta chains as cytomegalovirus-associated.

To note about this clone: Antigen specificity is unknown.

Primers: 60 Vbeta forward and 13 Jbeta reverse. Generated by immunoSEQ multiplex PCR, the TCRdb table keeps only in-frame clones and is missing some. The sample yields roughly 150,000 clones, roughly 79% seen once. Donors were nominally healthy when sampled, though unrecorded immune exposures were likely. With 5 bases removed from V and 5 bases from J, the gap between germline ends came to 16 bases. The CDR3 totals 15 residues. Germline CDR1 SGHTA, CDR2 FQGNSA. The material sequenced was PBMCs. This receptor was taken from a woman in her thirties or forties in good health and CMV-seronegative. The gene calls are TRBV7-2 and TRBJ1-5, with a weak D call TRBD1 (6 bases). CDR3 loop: CASSQDGQIYQPQHF. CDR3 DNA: TGTGCCAGCAGCCAAGACGGACAGATCTATCAGCCCCAGCATTTT.